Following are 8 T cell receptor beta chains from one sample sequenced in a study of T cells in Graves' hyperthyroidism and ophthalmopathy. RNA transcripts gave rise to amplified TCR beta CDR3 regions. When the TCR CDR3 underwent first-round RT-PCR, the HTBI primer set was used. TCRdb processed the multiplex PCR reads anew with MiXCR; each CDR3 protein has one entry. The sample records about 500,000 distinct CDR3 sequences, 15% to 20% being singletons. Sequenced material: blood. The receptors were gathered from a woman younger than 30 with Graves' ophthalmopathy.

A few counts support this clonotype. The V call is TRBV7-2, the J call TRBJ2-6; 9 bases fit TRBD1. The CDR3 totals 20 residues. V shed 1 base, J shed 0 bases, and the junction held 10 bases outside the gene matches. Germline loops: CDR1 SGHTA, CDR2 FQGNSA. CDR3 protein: CASSLGGLGDRASGANVLTF. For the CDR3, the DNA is TGTGCCAGCAGCTTAGGGGGCTTAGGGGACAGGGCCTCTGGGGCCAACGTCCTGACTTTC.

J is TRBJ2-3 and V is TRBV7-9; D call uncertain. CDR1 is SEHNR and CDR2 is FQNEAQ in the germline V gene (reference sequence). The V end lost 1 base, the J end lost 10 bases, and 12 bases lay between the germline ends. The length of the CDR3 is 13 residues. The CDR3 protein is CASSLDMAGAQYF. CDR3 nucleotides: TGTGCCAGCAGCTTAGATATGGCAGGTGCGCAGTATTTT.

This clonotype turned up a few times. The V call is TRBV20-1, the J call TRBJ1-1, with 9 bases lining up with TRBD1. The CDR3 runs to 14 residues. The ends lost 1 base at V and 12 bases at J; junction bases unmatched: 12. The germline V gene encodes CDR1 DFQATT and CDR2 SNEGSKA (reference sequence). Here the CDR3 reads CSARGIVSTGGTFF. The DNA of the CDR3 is TGCAGTGCTAGAGGCATAGTTTCGACAGGGGGAACTTTCTTT.

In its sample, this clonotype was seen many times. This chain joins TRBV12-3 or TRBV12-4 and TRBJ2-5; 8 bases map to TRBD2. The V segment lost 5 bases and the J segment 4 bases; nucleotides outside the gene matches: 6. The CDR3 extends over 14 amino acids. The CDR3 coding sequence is TGTGCCAGCAGTATCCGGGAGGGCCTAGAGACCCAGTACTTC. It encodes CASSIREGLETQYF.

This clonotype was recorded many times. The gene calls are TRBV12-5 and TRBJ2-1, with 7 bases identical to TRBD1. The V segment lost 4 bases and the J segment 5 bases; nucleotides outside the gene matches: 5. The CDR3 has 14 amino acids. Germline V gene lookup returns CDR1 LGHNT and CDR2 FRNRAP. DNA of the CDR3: TGTGCTAGTGGTTACGGGACAGCTAACAATGAGCAGTTCTTC. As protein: CASGYGTANNEQFF.

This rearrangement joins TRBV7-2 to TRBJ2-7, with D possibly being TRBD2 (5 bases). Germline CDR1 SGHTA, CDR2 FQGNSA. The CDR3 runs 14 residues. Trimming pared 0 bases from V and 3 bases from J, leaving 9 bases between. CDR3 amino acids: CASSLASRGYEQYF. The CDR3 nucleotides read TGTGCCAGCAGCTTAGCTTCTCGGGGCTACGAGCAGTACTTC. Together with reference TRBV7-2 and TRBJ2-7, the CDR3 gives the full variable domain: GAGVSQSPSNKVTEKGKDVELRCDPISGHTALYWYRQSLGQGLEFLIYFQGNSAPDKSGLPSDRFSAERTGGSVSTLTIQRTQQEDSAVYLCASSLASRGYEQYFGPGTRLTVT.

The CDR3 sequence: CASSLDRLAENTDTQYF. DNA of the CDR3: TGTGCCAGTAGCCTAGACAGACTAGCGGAGAACACAGATACGCAGTATTTT. V and J are TRBV19 and TRBJ2-3; 9 positions match TRBD2. Germline values: CDR1 LNHDA, CDR2 SQIVND (reference sequence). The junction had 12 bases not matched to a gene; V was cut back by 6 bases and J by 2 bases. The CDR3 contains 17 residues.

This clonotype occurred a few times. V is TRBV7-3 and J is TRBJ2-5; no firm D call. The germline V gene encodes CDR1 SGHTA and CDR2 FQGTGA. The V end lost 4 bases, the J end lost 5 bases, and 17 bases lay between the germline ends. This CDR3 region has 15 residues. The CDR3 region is CASSYFQEWLETQYF. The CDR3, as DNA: TGTGCCAGCAGCTATTTCCAAGAGTGGCTGGAGACCCAGTACTTC.